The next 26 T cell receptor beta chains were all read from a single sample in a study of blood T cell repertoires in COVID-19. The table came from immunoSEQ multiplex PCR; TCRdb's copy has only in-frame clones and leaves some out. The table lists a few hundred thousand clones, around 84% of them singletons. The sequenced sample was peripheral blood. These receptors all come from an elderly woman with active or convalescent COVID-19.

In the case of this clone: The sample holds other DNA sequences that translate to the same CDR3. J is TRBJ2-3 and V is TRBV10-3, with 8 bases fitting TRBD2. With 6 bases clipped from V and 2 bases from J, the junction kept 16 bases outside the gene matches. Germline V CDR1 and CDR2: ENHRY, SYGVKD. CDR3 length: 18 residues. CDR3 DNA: TGTGCCATCAGATCTCACGGCGGGAGGTCTTCCCACACAGATACGCAGTATTTT. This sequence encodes CAIRSHGGRSSHTDTQYF.

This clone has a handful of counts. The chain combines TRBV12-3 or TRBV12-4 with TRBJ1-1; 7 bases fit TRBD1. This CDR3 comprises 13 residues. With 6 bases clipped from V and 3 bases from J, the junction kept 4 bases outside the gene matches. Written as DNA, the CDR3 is TGTGCCAGCAGACGGGACAGTTACACTGAAGCTTTCTTT. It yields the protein CASRRDSYTEAFF.

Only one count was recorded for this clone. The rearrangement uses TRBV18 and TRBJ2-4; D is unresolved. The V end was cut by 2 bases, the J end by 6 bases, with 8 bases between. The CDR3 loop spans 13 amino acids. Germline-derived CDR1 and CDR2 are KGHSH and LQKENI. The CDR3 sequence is CASSPTQRNIQYF. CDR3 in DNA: TGTGCCAGCTCACCAACACAGAGAAACATTCAGTACTTC.

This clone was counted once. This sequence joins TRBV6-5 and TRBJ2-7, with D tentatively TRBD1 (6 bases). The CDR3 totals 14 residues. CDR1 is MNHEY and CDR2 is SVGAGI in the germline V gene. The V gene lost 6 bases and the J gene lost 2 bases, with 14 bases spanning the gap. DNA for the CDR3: TGTGCCAGCAGGAGACCGGGACAAGCCTACGAGCAGTACTTC. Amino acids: CASRRPGQAYEQYF.

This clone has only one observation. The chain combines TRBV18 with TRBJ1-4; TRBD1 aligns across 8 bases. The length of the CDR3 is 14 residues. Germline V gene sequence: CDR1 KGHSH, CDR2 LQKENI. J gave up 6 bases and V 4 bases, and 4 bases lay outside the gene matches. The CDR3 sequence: CASSRTGGDEKLFF. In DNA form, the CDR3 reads TGTGCCAGCTCACGAACAGGGGGAGATGAAAAACTGTTTTTT.

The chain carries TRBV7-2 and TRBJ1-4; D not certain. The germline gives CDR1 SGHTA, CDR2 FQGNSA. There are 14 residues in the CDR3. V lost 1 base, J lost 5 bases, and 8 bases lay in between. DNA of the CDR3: TGTGCCAGCAGCTTAGACGGGAGAAATGAAAAACTGTTTTTT. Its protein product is CASSLDGRNEKLFF.

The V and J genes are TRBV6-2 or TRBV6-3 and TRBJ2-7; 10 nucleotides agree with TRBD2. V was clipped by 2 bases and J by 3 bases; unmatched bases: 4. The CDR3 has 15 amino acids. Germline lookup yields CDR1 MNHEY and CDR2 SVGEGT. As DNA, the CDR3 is TGTGCCAGCAGTTACGGGACTAGCGTATTCTACGAGCAGTACTTC. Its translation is CASSYGTSVFYEQYF.

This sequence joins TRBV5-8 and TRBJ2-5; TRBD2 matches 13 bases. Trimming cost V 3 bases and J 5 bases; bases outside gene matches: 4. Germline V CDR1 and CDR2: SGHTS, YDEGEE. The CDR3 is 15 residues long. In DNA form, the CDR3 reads TGTGCCAGCAGCTCCTGGACTAGCGGGGGTGAGACCCAGTACTTC. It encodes CASSSWTSGGETQYF. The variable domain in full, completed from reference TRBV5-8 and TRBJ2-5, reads EAGVTQSPTHLIKTRGQQATLRCSPISGHTSVYWYQQALGLGLQFLLWYDEGEERNRGNFPPRFSGRQFPNYSSELNVNALELEDSALYLCASSSWTSGGETQYFGPGTRLLVL.

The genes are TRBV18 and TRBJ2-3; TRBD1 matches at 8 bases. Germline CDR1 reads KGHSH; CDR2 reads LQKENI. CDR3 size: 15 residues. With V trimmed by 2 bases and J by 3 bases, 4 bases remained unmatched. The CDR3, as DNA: TGTGCCAGCTCACCAGGACAGGGTTGGACAGATACGCAGTATTTT. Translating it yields CASSPGQGWTDTQYF.

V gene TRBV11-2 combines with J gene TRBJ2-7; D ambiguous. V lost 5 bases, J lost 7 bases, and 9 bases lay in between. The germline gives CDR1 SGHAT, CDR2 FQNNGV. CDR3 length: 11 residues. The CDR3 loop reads CASSDRVEQYF. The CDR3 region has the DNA TGTGCCAGCAGCGATCGGGTGGAGCAGTACTTC.

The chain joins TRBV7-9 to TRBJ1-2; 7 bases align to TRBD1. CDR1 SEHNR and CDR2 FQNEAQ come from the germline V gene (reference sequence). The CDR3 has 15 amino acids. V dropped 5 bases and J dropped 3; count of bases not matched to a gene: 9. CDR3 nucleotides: TGTGCCAGCAGCCCACCGGGCAGGGGGTACTATGGCTACACCTTC. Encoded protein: CASSPPGRGYYGYTF.

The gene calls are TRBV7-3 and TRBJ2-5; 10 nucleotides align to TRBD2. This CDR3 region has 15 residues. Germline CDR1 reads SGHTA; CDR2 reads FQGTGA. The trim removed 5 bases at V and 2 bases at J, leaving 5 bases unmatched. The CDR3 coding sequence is TGTGCCAGCAGCCTCGGGACTAGCGTACAAGAGACCCAGTACTTC. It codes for CASSLGTSVQETQYF.

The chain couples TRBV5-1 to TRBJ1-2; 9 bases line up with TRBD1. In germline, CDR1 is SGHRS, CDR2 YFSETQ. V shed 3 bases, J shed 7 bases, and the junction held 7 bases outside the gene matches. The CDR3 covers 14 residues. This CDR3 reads CASSSQGALSGYTF. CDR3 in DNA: TGCGCCAGCAGCTCACAGGGGGCGCTTTCTGGCTACACCTTC.

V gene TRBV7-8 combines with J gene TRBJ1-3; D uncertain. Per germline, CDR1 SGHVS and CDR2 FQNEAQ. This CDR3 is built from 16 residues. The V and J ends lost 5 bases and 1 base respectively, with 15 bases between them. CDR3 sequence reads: CASSLSNSRSGNTIYF. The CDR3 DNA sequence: TGTGCCAGCAGCCTCAGTAACAGTAGATCTGGAAACACCATATATTTT.

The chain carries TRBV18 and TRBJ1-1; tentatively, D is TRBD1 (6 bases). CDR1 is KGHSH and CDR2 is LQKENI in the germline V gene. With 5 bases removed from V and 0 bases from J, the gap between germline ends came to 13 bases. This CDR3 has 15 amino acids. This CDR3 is CASSFFDRMNTEAFF. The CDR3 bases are TGTGCCAGCTCATTCTTCGACAGGATGAACACTGAAGCTTTCTTT.

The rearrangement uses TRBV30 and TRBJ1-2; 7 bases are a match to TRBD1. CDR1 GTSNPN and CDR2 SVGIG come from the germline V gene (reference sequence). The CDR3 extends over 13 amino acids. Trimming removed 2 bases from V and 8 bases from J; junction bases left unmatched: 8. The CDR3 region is CAWSQKRTGGYTF. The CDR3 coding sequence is TGTGCCTGGAGTCAAAAACGGACAGGAGGCTACACCTTC.

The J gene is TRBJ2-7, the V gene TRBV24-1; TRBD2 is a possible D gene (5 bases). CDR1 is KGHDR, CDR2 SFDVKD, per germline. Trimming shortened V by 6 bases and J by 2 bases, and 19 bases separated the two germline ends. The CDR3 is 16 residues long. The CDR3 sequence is CATSNEPGRAPYEQYF. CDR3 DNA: TGTGCCACCAGTAATGAGCCGGGAAGGGCCCCCTACGAGCAGTACTTC.

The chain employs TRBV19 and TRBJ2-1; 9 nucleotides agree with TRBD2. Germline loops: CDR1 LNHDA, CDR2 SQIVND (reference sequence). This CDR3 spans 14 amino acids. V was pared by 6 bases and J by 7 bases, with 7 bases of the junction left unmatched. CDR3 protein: CASRASGTWNEQFF. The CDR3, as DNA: TGTGCCAGTAGAGCTAGCGGGACCTGGAATGAGCAGTTCTTC.

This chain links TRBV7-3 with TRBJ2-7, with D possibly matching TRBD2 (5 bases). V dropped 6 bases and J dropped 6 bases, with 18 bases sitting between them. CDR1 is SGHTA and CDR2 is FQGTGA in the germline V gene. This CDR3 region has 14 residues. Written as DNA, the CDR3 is TGTGCCAGCAGTACCGACGTGGGAGTGGGCGAGCAGTACTTC. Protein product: CASSTDVGVGEQYF.

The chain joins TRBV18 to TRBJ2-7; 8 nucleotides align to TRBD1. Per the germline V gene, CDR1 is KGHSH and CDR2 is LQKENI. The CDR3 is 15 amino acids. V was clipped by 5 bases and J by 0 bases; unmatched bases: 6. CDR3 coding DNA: TGTGCCAGCTCAGACAGGGGCCTCAGCTCCTACGAGCAGTACTTC. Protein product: CASSDRGLSSYEQYF.

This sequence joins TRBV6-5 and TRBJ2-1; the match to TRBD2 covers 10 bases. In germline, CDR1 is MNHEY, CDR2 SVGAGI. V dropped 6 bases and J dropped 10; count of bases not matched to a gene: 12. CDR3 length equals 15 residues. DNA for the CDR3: TGTGCCAGCAGGCGTACGGGACTAGCGTTAGACGAGCAGTTCTTC. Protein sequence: CASRRTGLALDEQFF.

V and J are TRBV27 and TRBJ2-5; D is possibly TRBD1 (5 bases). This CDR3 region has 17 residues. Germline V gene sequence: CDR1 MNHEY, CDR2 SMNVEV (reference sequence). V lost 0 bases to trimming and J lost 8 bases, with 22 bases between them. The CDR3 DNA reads TGTGCCAGCAGTTTATCGATAGGTGGGGCCGTTACAAGCACCCAGTACTTC. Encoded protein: CASSLSIGGAVTSTQYF.

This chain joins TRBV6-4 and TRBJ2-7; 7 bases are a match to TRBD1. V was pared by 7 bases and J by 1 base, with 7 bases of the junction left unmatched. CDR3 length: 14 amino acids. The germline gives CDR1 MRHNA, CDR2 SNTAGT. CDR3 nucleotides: TGTGCCAGCAAGATTGACAGGGAATCCTACGAGCAGTACTTC. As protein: CASKIDRESYEQYF.

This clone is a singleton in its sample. The CDR3 loop is CASSLQGTGYEKLFF. The CDR3 region has the DNA TGCGCCAGCAGCCTACAAGGGACAGGGTATGAAAAACTGTTTTTT. The V call is TRBV4-3, the J call TRBJ1-4; TRBD1 matches at 9 bases. CDR1 is LGHNA and CDR2 is YSLEER in the germline V gene. This CDR3 spans 15 amino acids. V shed 4 bases, J shed 6 bases, and the junction held 6 bases outside the gene matches.

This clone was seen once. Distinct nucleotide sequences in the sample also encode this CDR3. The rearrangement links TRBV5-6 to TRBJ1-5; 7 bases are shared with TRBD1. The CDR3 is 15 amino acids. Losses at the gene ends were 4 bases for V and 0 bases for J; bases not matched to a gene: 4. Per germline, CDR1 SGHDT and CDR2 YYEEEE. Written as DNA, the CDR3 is TGTGCCAGCAGCCGTCGGACAGGTAGCAATCAGCCCCAGCATTTT. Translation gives CASSRRTGSNQPQHF. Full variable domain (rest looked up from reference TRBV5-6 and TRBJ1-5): DAGVTQSPTHLIKTRGQQVTLRCSPKSGHDTVSWYQQALGQGPQFIFQYYEEEERQRGNFPDRFSGHQFPNYSSELNVNALLLGDSALYLCASSRRTGSNQPQHFGDGTRLSIL.

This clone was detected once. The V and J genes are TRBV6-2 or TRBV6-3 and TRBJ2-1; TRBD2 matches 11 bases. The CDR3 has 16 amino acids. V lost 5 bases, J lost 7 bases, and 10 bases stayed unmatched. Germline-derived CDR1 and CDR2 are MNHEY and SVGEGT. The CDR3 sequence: CASSTIAGGRWNEQFF. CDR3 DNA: TGTGCCAGCAGTACGATAGCGGGGGGGCGGTGGAATGAGCAGTTCTTC.